This section outlines one T cell receptor beta chain sequence together with its context. The sample belongs to a study of blood T cell repertoires in COVID-19. The V gene's germline CDR1 is SGHDT and CDR2 YYEEEE. With 0 bases clipped from V and 0 bases from J, the junction kept 2 bases outside the gene matches. This CDR3 spans 15 amino acids. Libraries were prepared by immunoSEQ multiplex PCR; TCRdb keeps only in-frame clonotypes and omits some of them. The sample has approximately 170,000 clones; around 82% are singletons. The sample comprised peripheral blood. The chain is built from TRBV5-6 and TRBJ1-2, with 7 bases lining up with TRBD1. This clonotype was sampled from a man in his 60s who had recovered from COVID-19. The CDR3 bases are TGTGCCAGCAGCTTGGTCGGACAGGCTAACTATGGCTACACCTTC. Its protein is CASSLVGQANYGYTF.